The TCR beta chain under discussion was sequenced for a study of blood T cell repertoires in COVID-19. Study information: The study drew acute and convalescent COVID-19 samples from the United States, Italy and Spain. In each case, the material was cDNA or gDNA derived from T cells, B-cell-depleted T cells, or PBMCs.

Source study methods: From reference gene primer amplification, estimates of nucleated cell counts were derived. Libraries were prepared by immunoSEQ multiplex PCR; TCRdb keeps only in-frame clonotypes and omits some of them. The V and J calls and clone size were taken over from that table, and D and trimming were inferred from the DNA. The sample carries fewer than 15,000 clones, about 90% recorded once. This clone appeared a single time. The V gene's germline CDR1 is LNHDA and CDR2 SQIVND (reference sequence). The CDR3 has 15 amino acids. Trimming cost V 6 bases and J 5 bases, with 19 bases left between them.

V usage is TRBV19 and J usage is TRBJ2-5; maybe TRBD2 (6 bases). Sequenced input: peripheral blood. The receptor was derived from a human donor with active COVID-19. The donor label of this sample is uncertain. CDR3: CASSVSHGGLETQYF. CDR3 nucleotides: TGTGCCAGTAGCGTCAGTCACGGGGGTTTGGAGACCCAGTACTTC. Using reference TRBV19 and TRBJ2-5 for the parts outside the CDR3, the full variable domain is DGGITQSPKYLFRKEGQNVTLSCEQNLNHDAMYWYRQDPGQGLRLIYYSQIVNDFQKGDIAEGYSVSREKKESFPLTVTSAQKNPTAFYLCASSVSHGGLETQYFGPGTRLLVL.